The rows below give T cell receptor beta chains drawn from one sample of a study of shared clonotypes between healthy human individuals. Assay: immunoSEQ multiplex PCR; the TCRdb copy retains only in-frame clones and omits some. The sample shows roughly 1,000,000 clones, 78% of them seen only once. Sequenced: memory CD4+ T cells from PBMCs. The receptors derive from a man aged 18 to 35 in good health. Some clones in this sample may be carry-over from other donors' samples. CDR3s include the opening cysteine and the closing phenylalanine or tryptophan. D genes are given only for firm matches. The listing skips clone size in some rows; elsewhere it reads once, few, many or a size class.

V gene: TRBV27; clone size: -; D gene: TRBD2; J gene: TRBJ2-7; CDR3 protein: CASRRASGLAEQYF; CDR3 DNA: TGTGCCAGCAGACGTGCTAGCGGGCTTGCCGAGCAGTACTTC
V gene: TRBV11-3; clone size: once; D gene: -; J gene: TRBJ2-2; CDR3 protein: CASFPLWGRDTGELFF; CDR3 DNA: TGTGCCAGCTTCCCCTTGTGGGGCAGGGACACCGGGGAGCTGTTTTTT
V gene: TRBV7-3; clone size: -; D gene: -; J gene: TRBJ1-1; CDR3 protein: CASSLYGTGNTEAFF; CDR3 DNA: TGTGCCAGCAGCTTATACGGGACGGGAAACACTGAAGCTTTCTTT
V gene: TRBV27; clone size: -; D gene: -; J gene: TRBJ1-2; CDR3 protein: CASSLGRVGYGYTF; CDR3 DNA: TGTGCCAGCAGTTTGGGCAGGGTTGGCTATGGCTACACCTTC
V gene: TRBV28; clone size: -; D gene: -; J gene: TRBJ1-2; CDR3 protein: CASSLTTNYGYTF; CDR3 DNA: TGTGCCAGCAGTTTAACCACTAACTATGGCTACACCTTC
V gene: TRBV5-8; clone size: -; D gene: -; J gene: TRBJ1-1; CDR3 protein: CASSFQGLDTEAFF; CDR3 DNA: TGTGCCAGCAGCTTTCAGGGGCTGGACACTGAAGCTTTCTTT
V gene: TRBV20-1; clone size: few; D gene: -; J gene: TRBJ1-1; CDR3 protein: CSGLSRTEAFF; CDR3 DNA: TGCAGTGGGTTGTCTCGAACTGAAGCTTTCTTT
V gene: TRBV2; clone size: few; D gene: TRBD1; J gene: TRBJ2-7; CDR3 protein: CASRSWTGGSYEQYF; CDR3 DNA: TGTGCCAGCAGATCATGGACAGGGGGCTCGTACGAGCAGTACTTC
V gene: TRBV18; clone size: -; D gene: -; J gene: TRBJ2-7; CDR3 protein: CASSPGLERDYEQYF; CDR3 DNA: TGTGCCAGCTCACCAGGGCTCGAGCGCGACTACGAGCAGTACTTC
V gene: TRBV5-1; clone size: few; D gene: -; J gene: TRBJ1-1; CDR3 protein: CASSLVGHTEAFF; CDR3 DNA: TGCGCCAGCAGCTTGGTCGGCCACACTGAAGCTTTCTTT
V gene: TRBV5-5; clone size: -; D gene: -; J gene: TRBJ1-5; CDR3 protein: CASSLEGNSNQPQHF; CDR3 DNA: TGTGCCAGCAGCTTGGAAGGGAATAGCAATCAGCCCCAGCATTTT
V gene: TRBV4-2; clone size: -; D gene: TRBD2; J gene: TRBJ2-4; CDR3 protein: CASSQDSPGLAGYIQYF; CDR3 DNA: TGTGCCAGCAGCCAAGACTCCCCGGGACTAGCGGGTTACATTCAGTACTTC
V gene: TRBV7-6; clone size: few; D gene: -; J gene: TRBJ2-2; CDR3 protein: CASSNNAANTGELFF; CDR3 DNA: TGTGCCAGCAGCAATAATGCAGCGAACACCGGGGAGCTGTTTTTT
V gene: TRBV6-6; clone size: few; D gene: TRBD1; J gene: TRBJ2-7; CDR3 protein: CASSYRDRGSEQYF; CDR3 DNA: TGTGCCAGCAGTTACCGGGACAGGGGAAGCGAGCAGTACTTC
V gene: TRBV28; clone size: -; D gene: TRBD1; J gene: TRBJ2-7; CDR3 protein: CASSTRDREGEQYF; CDR3 DNA: TGTGCCAGCAGTACTAGGGACAGGGAAGGCGAGCAGTACTTC
V gene: TRBV2; clone size: -; D gene: -; J gene: TRBJ1-6; CDR3 protein: CASSGGTGRGNSPLHF; CDR3 DNA: TGTGCCAGCAGTGGGGGCACGGGACGGGGAAATTCACCCCTCCACTTT
V gene: TRBV5-6; clone size: -; D gene: -; J gene: TRBJ1-1; CDR3 protein: CASSLVGGGTEAFF; CDR3 DNA: TGTGCCAGCAGCTTGGTCGGAGGTGGTACTGAAGCTTTCTTT
V gene: TRBV6-1; clone size: -; D gene: -; J gene: TRBJ2-7; CDR3 protein: CASSGGRGGASYEQYF; CDR3 DNA: TGTGCCAGCAGTGGGGGTCGGGGAGGTGCCTCCTACGAGCAGTACTTC
V gene: TRBV7-2; clone size: -; D gene: -; J gene: TRBJ1-4; CDR3 protein: CASSKGPRDEKLFF; CDR3 DNA: TGTGCCAGCAGTAAGGGACCGAGGGATGAAAAACTGTTTTTT
V gene: TRBV5-1; clone size: -; D gene: -; J gene: TRBJ2-5; CDR3 protein: CASIDYHLAETQYF; CDR3 DNA: TGCGCCAGCATCGACTACCACTTGGCTGAGACCCAGTACTTC
V gene: TRBV5-1; clone size: -; D gene: -; J gene: TRBJ1-4; CDR3 protein: CASSLSGARGGEKLFF; CDR3 DNA: TGCGCCAGCAGCTTAAGCGGCGCGAGGGGAGGTGAAAAACTGTTTTTT
V gene: TRBV6-5; clone size: -; D gene: -; J gene: TRBJ1-3; CDR3 protein: CASSRFDSGNTIYF; CDR3 DNA: TGTGCCAGCAGCCGTTTCGATTCTGGAAACACCATATATTTT
V gene: TRBV29-1; clone size: -; D gene: TRBD1; J gene: TRBJ2-7; CDR3 protein: CSAAPGQGSYEQYF; CDR3 DNA: TGCAGCGCGGCACCCGGACAGGGTTCCTACGAGCAGTACTTC
V gene: TRBV5-5; clone size: -; D gene: -; J gene: TRBJ2-4; CDR3 protein: CASSAGPALAKNIQYF; CDR3 DNA: TGTGCCAGCAGCGCGGGACCGGCATTAGCCAAAAACATTCAGTACTTC
V gene: TRBV19; clone size: -; D gene: -; J gene: TRBJ2-5; CDR3 protein: CASSIPGQETQYF; CDR3 DNA: TGTGCCAGTAGTATACCAGGTCAAGAGACCCAGTACTTC
V gene: TRBV9; clone size: once; D gene: -; J gene: TRBJ2-6; CDR3 protein: CASSVVPSGANVLTF; CDR3 DNA: TGTGCCAGCAGCGTAGTCCCCTCTGGGGCCAACGTCCTGACTTTC
V gene: TRBV4-1; clone size: -; D gene: TRBD2; J gene: TRBJ2-5; CDR3 protein: CASSHGTSGQETQYF; CDR3 DNA: TGCGCCAGCAGCCACGGGACTAGCGGGCAAGAGACCCAGTACTTC
V gene: TRBV2; clone size: -; D gene: -; J gene: TRBJ2-7; CDR3 protein: CASSERVWGDGASGEQYF; CDR3 DNA: TGTGCCAGCAGTGAAAGGGTGTGGGGAGACGGGGCCTCTGGCGAGCAGTACTTC
V gene: TRBV5-1; clone size: -; D gene: TRBD1; J gene: TRBJ2-3; CDR3 protein: CASSLVTGTGIADTQYF; CDR3 DNA: TGCGCCAGCAGCTTGGTTACCGGGACAGGGATAGCAGATACGCAGTATTTT
V gene: TRBV5-6; clone size: -; D gene: -; J gene: TRBJ2-1; CDR3 protein: CASSLASPYNEQFF; CDR3 DNA: TGTGCCAGCAGCCTAGCCTCCCCCTACAATGAGCAGTTCTTC
V gene: TRBV5-1; clone size: -; D gene: -; J gene: TRBJ2-3; CDR3 protein: CASSRIFSTDTQYF; CDR3 DNA: TGCGCCAGCAGCAGAATCTTTAGCACAGATACGCAGTATTTT
V gene: TRBV5-1; clone size: -; D gene: TRBD1; J gene: TRBJ1-2; CDR3 protein: CASSSGQGGIGYTF; CDR3 DNA: TGCGCCAGCAGCTCAGGACAGGGAGGTATTGGCTACACCTTC
V gene: TRBV30; clone size: -; D gene: -; J gene: TRBJ2-2; CDR3 protein: CAWRGRNTGELFF; CDR3 DNA: TGTGCCTGGAGGGGGCGGAACACCGGGGAGCTGTTTTTT
V gene: TRBV5-1; clone size: -; D gene: TRBD2; J gene: TRBJ2-7; CDR3 protein: CASSSDSGSYEQYF; CDR3 DNA: TGCGCCAGCAGCAGCGATAGCGGGAGCTACGAGCAGTACTTC
V gene: TRBV7-9; clone size: -; D gene: -; J gene: TRBJ2-1; CDR3 protein: CASRGAKAVGEQFF; CDR3 DNA: TGTGCCAGCAGGGGCGCAAAGGCGGTGGGTGAGCAGTTCTTC
V gene: TRBV7-8; clone size: -; D gene: -; J gene: TRBJ1-1; CDR3 protein: CASSSDWGDTEAFF; CDR3 DNA: TGTGCCAGCAGCTCGGATTGGGGGGACACTGAAGCTTTCTTT
V gene: TRBV30; clone size: few; D gene: TRBD1; J gene: TRBJ1-1; CDR3 protein: CAWRGQMNTEAFF; CDR3 DNA: TGTGCCTGGAGGGGACAGATGAACACTGAAGCTTTCTTT
V gene: TRBV2; clone size: once; D gene: TRBD1; J gene: TRBJ1-5; CDR3 protein: CASSLDRLQHF; CDR3 DNA: TGTGCCAGCAGTTTGGACAGGCTCCAGCATTTT
V gene: TRBV19; clone size: many; D gene: -; J gene: TRBJ2-1; CDR3 protein: CASSIGLLYNEQFF; CDR3 DNA: TGTGCCAGTAGTATTGGTCTTCTGTACAATGAGCAGTTCTTC
V gene: TRBV11-2; clone size: once; D gene: TRBD1; J gene: TRBJ1-4; CDR3 protein: CASRRPGQGNEKLFF; CDR3 DNA: TGTGCCAGCAGGCGTCCGGGACAGGGGAATGAAAAACTGTTTTTT
V gene: TRBV6-1; clone size: many; D gene: TRBD2; J gene: TRBJ2-3; CDR3 protein: CASSEAVLAGVRDTQYF; CDR3 DNA: TGTGCCAGCAGTGAAGCGGTCCTAGCGGGAGTACGAGATACGCAGTATTTT
V gene: TRBV9; clone size: many; D gene: -; J gene: TRBJ2-1; CDR3 protein: CASSLGSPYNEQFF; CDR3 DNA: TGTGCCAGCAGTTTGGGGTCCCCTTACAATGAGCAGTTCTTC
V gene: TRBV6-4; clone size: -; D gene: -; J gene: TRBJ2-1; CDR3 protein: CASSDNSGTEQFF; CDR3 DNA: TGTGCCAGCAGTGATAATAGTGGGACCGAGCAGTTCTTC
V gene: TRBV19; clone size: -; D gene: -; J gene: TRBJ2-3; CDR3 protein: CASRGLNTDTQYF; CDR3 DNA: TGTGCCAGTAGGGGACTGAACACAGATACGCAGTATTTT
V gene: TRBV7-2; clone size: -; D gene: TRBD2; J gene: TRBJ2-5; CDR3 protein: CASSSIAGQETQYF; CDR3 DNA: TGTGCCAGCAGCTCCATAGCGGGCCAAGAGACCCAGTACTTC
V gene: TRBV10-2; clone size: once; D gene: TRBD2; J gene: TRBJ2-7; CDR3 protein: CASIPGLAGAHEQYF; CDR3 DNA: TGCGCCAGCATCCCCGGACTAGCGGGAGCCCACGAGCAGTACTTC
V gene: TRBV11-2; clone size: -; D gene: -; J gene: TRBJ2-1; CDR3 protein: CASSFYPLDGDLREEQFF; CDR3 DNA: TGTGCCAGCAGCTTCTACCCGTTGGACGGTGACTTACGTGAGGAGCAGTTCTTC
V gene: TRBV5-4; clone size: -; D gene: -; J gene: TRBJ1-2; CDR3 protein: CASSPDTNYGYTF; CDR3 DNA: TGTGCCAGCAGCCCCGACACAAACTATGGCTACACCTTC
V gene: TRBV7-2; clone size: -; D gene: -; J gene: TRBJ1-1; CDR3 protein: CASSLGVGPPGAFF; CDR3 DNA: TGTGCCAGCAGCTTAGGTGTGGGTCCGCCGGGAGCTTTCTTT
V gene: TRBV14; clone size: -; D gene: TRBD1; J gene: TRBJ1-2; CDR3 protein: CASSQDGRRQGGYTF; CDR3 DNA: TGTGCCAGCAGCCAAGATGGAAGGAGACAGGGAGGCTACACCTTC
V gene: TRBV11-2; clone size: -; D gene: -; J gene: TRBJ2-7; CDR3 protein: CASSPTPITYEQYF; CDR3 DNA: TGTGCCAGCAGCCCGACCCCGATAACCTACGAGCAGTACTTC
V gene: TRBV5-6; clone size: -; D gene: TRBD1; J gene: TRBJ1-3; CDR3 protein: CASSLWTGTFSGNTIYF; CDR3 DNA: TGTGCCAGCAGCTTATGGACAGGCACTTTCTCTGGAAACACCATATATTTT
V gene: TRBV30; clone size: -; D gene: -; J gene: TRBJ1-1; CDR3 protein: CAWNEGFGTEAFF; CDR3 DNA: TGTGCCTGGAACGAGGGATTCGGGACTGAAGCTTTCTTT
V gene: TRBV5-1; clone size: few; D gene: TRBD1; J gene: TRBJ1-1; CDR3 protein: CASSSQGGTEAFF; CDR3 DNA: TGCGCCAGCAGCAGTCAGGGGGGAACTGAAGCTTTCTTT
V gene: TRBV19; clone size: -; D gene: -; J gene: TRBJ1-5; CDR3 protein: CASSPGRYQPQHF; CDR3 DNA: TGTGCCAGTAGTCCCGGTCGTTATCAGCCCCAGCATTTT